The rows below give T cell receptor beta chains drawn from one sample of a study of T-cell reconstitution after alpha-beta-depleted transplantation in children. TCRdb re-derived calls from the PCR reads in MiXCR, one entry per CDR3 protein. The data show some 590,000 distinct CDR3 sequences, roughly a tenth seen once. Sample: PBMCs from the stem cell graft donor, taken from the stem cell graft. The receptors here all came from a human donor who donated a stem cell graft to a child with acute myeloid leukemia. The CDR3 runs from the conserved cysteine through the conserved F or W. The order of the fields is J gene, CDR3 length, V gene, D gene, clone size, CDR3 DNA, CDR3 protein. The D gene is left open where the match is weak. Size tells how often a clone was seen (once, few, many) or the class of an expanded clone, and some rows leave it out.

TRBJ2-1	17	TRBV11-2	.	once	TGTGCCAGCAGCTTAGGGTCCGCGGGATTGCCATACAATGAGCAGTTCTTC	CASSLGSAGLPYNEQFF
TRBJ2-7	14	TRBV28	.	many	TGTGCCAGCAGGCCTGCCGGCGCCGGCTACGAGCAGTACTTC	CASRPAGAGYEQYF
TRBJ1-5	15	TRBV12-3/TRBV12-4	TRBD1	few	TGTGCCAGCAGGCAACAGGGGGCCGGCAATCAGCCCCAGCATTTT	CASRQQGAGNQPQHF
TRBJ2-7	13	TRBV7-2	.	.	TGTGCCAGCAGCTTAGATTCGGTGCTGGAGCAGTACTTC	CASSLDSVLEQYF
TRBJ2-4	15	TRBV20-1	.	many	TGCAGTGCTTCCGTGACCGGGCGAGCCAAAAACATTCAGTACTTC	CSASVTGRAKNIQYF
TRBJ2-7	15	TRBV6-2/TRBV6-3	TRBD2	.	TGTGCCAGCAGTTGGGAGGGCATCGGTTCCTACGAGCAGTACTTC	CASSWEGIGSYEQYF
TRBJ2-5	14	TRBV7-9	.	.	TGTGCCAGCAGCTTCCCGAACAGAGGCGAGACCCAGTACTTC	CASSFPNRGETQYF
TRBJ2-3	16	TRBV7-2	.	.	TGTGCCAGCAGCTCCCAGGGGTGGGGGAGCACAGATACGCAGTATTTT	CASSSQGWGSTDTQYF
TRBJ1-6	13	TRBV14	.	.	TGTGCCAGCAGTCAGGGGTCTAATTCACCCCTCCACTTT	CASSQGSNSPLHF
TRBJ2-2	15	TRBV20-1	TRBD1	many	TGCAGTGCTACCAGACAGGGGGCGTACACCGGGGAGCTGTTTTTT	CSATRQGAYTGELFF
TRBJ2-7	20	TRBV20-1	TRBD2	.	TGCAGTGCTAGAGATGCGGGGGGACTGAGTAGCGGGGGACCATCCTACGAGCAGTACTTC	CSARDAGGLSSGGPSYEQYF
TRBJ2-7	15	TRBV5-1	TRBD1	.	TGCGCCAGCAGCTTGTATGGGACAGGTCTAGGCGAGCAGTACTTC	CASSLYGTGLGEQYF
TRBJ2-4	16	TRBV7-2	.	many	TGTGCCAGCAGCTCGGGGGGCGATCTAGCCAAAAACATTCAGTACTTC	CASSSGGDLAKNIQYF
TRBJ1-2	16	TRBV7-2	.	.	TGTGCCAGCAGCTTAGGGGCAGGCACCTTTAACTATGGCTACACCTTC	CASSLGAGTFNYGYTF
TRBJ1-1	14	TRBV7-8	.	.	TGTGCCAGCAGCTCCAGTGGATTGAACACTGAAGCTTTCTTT	CASSSSGLNTEAFF
TRBJ2-1	14	TRBV6-1	TRBD1	few	TGTGCCAGCAGGACGGGACAGACCTACAATGAGCAGTTCTTC	CASRTGQTYNEQFF
TRBJ2-7	18	TRBV10-3	TRBD1	many	TGTGCCATCAGTGAAGGAGATACCGGGACAGGGAACTCCTACGAGCAGTACTTC	CAISEGDTGTGNSYEQYF
TRBJ2-1	15	TRBV3-1	TRBD1	few	TGTGCCAGCAGCCCCCCCGGGACAGCCTACAATGAGCAGTTCTTC	CASSPPGTAYNEQFF
TRBJ2-7	17	TRBV7-2	.	.	TGTGCCAGCAGCTTAGCGCCCCCAGGGGCCCTGCAATACGAGCAGTACTTC	CASSLAPPGALQYEQYF
TRBJ2-5	15	TRBV7-2	.	many	TGTGCCAGCAGCTTAGCGGCCGGGGGCTCGCAGACCCAGTACTTC	CASSLAAGGSQTQYF
TRBJ1-2	12	TRBV6-6	.	many	TGTGCCAGCAGTCAAACAGGGTCGGGCTACACCTTC	CASSQTGSGYTF
TRBJ2-1	14	TRBV12-3/TRBV12-4	TRBD2	.	TGTGCCAGTCTTCCGGGACTAGCGAACAATGAGCAGTTCTTC	CASLPGLANNEQFF
TRBJ1-2	15	TRBV29-1	.	few	TGCAGCGTTGCAGCGACAGTGACAGTTAACTATGGCTACACCTTC	CSVAATVTVNYGYTF
TRBJ2-7	14	TRBV27	.	.	TGTGCCAGCAGGAAAATGGGTAGCAGAGACGAGCAGTACTTC	CASRKMGSRDEQYF
TRBJ2-2	16	TRBV4-2	.	.	TGTGCCAGCAGAGGGGGGGCGACGGGAGTCACCGGGGAGCTGTTTTTT	CASRGGATGVTGELFF
TRBJ2-7	16	TRBV28	TRBD2	.	TGTGCCACCTCCAAGACTAGCGGGAGATTGAATGACGAGCAGTACTTC	CATSKTSGRLNDEQYF
TRBJ1-1	14	TRBV5-1	TRBD1	many	TGCGCCAGCAGCGCGACAGGGACGAACACTGAAGCTTTCTTT	CASSATGTNTEAFF
TRBJ2-1	17	TRBV24-1	TRBD1	few	TGTGCCACCAGTGACGTTCCCGGGACAGTTTCCTACAATGAGCAGTTCTTC	CATSDVPGTVSYNEQFF
TRBJ1-1	11	TRBV12-3/TRBV12-4	.	many	TGTGCCAGCATAAGCGAGTCTGAAGCTTTCTTT	CASISESEAFF
TRBJ2-1	14	TRBV20-1	TRBD2	few	TGCAGTGGAGGAGGCGGGAGGATTTACAATGAGCAGTTCTTC	CSGGGGRIYNEQFF
TRBJ2-5	16	TRBV6-5	.	.	TGTGCCAGCACCCCAAGGGGGGGCAAGGGGAGGGAGACCCAGTACTTC	CASTPRGGKGRETQYF
TRBJ1-5	14	TRBV20-1	TRBD1	many	TGCAGTGCTAGAGATGACAGGGTCCTTCAGCCCCAGCATTTT	CSARDDRVLQPQHF
TRBJ2-3	14	TRBV11-2	.	many	TGTGCCAGCAGCTTAACGACTAGCACAGATACGCAGTATTTT	CASSLTTSTDTQYF
TRBJ2-1	16	TRBV6-1	TRBD2	.	TGTGCCAGCAGCCCCCGACTAGCGGGAGGGAAGAATGAGCAGTTCTTC	CASSPRLAGGKNEQFF
TRBJ2-7	11	TRBV29-1	.	.	TGCAGCGTTGATGTGTCCTACGAGCAGTACTTC	CSVDVSYEQYF
TRBJ2-2	15	TRBV5-5	.	many	TGCGCCAGCAGCTTGGGCGGTCTAAACACCGGGGAGCTGTTTTTT	CASSLGGLNTGELFF
TRBJ1-2	11	TRBV28	.	few	TGTGCCAGCAACATACAACGGGTCTACACCTTC	CASNIQRVYTF
TRBJ1-1	12	TRBV29-1	.	few	TGCAGCGTTGTGGAAGAGGACACTGAAGCTTTCTTT	CSVVEEDTEAFF
TRBJ1-3	16	TRBV20-1	.	.	TGCAGTGCTATAGTTCCAGACGGACGCTCTGGAAACACCATATATTTT	CSAIVPDGRSGNTIYF
TRBJ2-7	11	TRBV28	.	.	TGTGCCAGCAGCCCCCGGGGTGGGCAGTACTTC	CASSPRGGQYF
TRBJ2-7	13	TRBV7-8	TRBD1	few	TGTGCCAGCAGCTCCCGGGACAGGGGGCCCCGGAGCTTC	CASSSRDRGPRSF
TRBJ2-3	16	TRBV7-2	TRBD2	once	TGTGCCAGCGCCAAAAGGGGCGGGGGAGGGATAGATACGCAGTATTTT	CASAKRGGGGIDTQYF
TRBJ2-3	13	TRBV7-6	.	.	TGTGCCAGCAGCTTAGGACCCTGGGATACGCAGTATTTT	CASSLGPWDTQYF
TRBJ2-4	14	TRBV20-1	TRBD1	few	TGCAGTGCTAGGGTCCTAGGGGGCAGAGACATTCAGTACTTC	CSARVLGGRDIQYF
TRBJ2-3	14	TRBV2	.	.	TGTGCCAGCGACTTGGCGGGGCGGGGAGATACGCAGTATTTT	CASDLAGRGDTQYF
TRBJ1-4	15	TRBV29-1	TRBD1	many	TGCAGCGTTGGGCATGGGACAGGACCCTATGAAAAACTGTTTTTT	CSVGHGTGPYEKLFF
TRBJ2-7	15	TRBV6-2/TRBV6-3	TRBD1	.	TGTGCCAGCAGTTCGTGGACAGGGGGGGCCTACGAGCAGTACTTC	CASSSWTGGAYEQYF
TRBJ2-2	16	TRBV7-2	.	many	TGTGCCAGCAGCCCATACGCCGGGACGTCCACCGGGGAGCTGTTTTTT	CASSPYAGTSTGELFF
TRBJ2-2	16	TRBV27	TRBD2	.	TGTGCCAGCTGTCCGTGGGGCGGGAGAGGCGCCGGGGAGCTGTTTTTT	CASCPWGGRGAGELFF
TRBJ2-7	14	TRBV3-1	TRBD2	few	TGTGCCAGCAGCCAAATACTAGCGGGCGGCGAGCAGTACTTC	CASSQILAGGEQYF
TRBJ1-5	13	TRBV27	.	many	TGTGCCAGCAGTTTATACCCAGGACAGCCCCAGCATTTT	CASSLYPGQPQHF
TRBJ2-7	16	TRBV12-3/TRBV12-4	TRBD2	many	TGTGCCAGCAGTCCTTTACTAGCGGCAGACGCCTACGAGCAGTACTTC	CASSPLLAADAYEQYF
TRBJ2-5	18	TRBV18	TRBD2	.	TGTGCCAGCTCACGACGGACTAGCGGGAGGGGATTCCAAGAGACCCAGTACTTC	CASSRRTSGRGFQETQYF
TRBJ2-3	14	TRBV14	.	many	TGTGCCAGCAGCCCCGGACAGAATGCAGATACGCAGTATTTT	CASSPGQNADTQYF
TRBJ2-1	15	TRBV7-9	.	.	TGTGCCAGCAGCCCCCAACAGGAATCCTACAATGAGCAGTTCTTC	CASSPQQESYNEQFF
TRBJ2-4	14	TRBV5-1	.	few	TGCGCCAGCAGCGAGAGGACGGACAAAAACATTCAGTACTTC	CASSERTDKNIQYF
TRBJ2-7	15	TRBV18	TRBD1	.	TGTGCCAGCTCACCCGGGACAGGGGCCACCTACGAGCAGTACTTC	CASSPGTGATYEQYF